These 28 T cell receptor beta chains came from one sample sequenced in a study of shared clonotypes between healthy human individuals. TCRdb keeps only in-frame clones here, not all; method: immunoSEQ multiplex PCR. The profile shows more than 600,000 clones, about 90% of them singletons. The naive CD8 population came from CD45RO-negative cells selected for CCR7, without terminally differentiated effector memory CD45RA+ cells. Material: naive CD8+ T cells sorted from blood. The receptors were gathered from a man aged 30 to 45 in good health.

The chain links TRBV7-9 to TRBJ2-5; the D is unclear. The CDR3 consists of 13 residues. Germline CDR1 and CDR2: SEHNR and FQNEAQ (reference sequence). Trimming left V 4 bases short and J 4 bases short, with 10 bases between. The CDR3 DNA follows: TGTGCCAGCAGCTCCATCGAGCGAGAGACCCAGTACTTC. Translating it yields CASSSIERETQYF.

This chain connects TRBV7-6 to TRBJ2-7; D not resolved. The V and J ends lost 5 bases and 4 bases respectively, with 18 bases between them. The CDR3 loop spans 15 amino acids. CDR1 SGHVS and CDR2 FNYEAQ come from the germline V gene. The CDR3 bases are TGTGCCAGCAGCCTCAACCTAGGCGAAAGATACGAGCAGTACTTC. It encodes CASSLNLGERYEQYF.

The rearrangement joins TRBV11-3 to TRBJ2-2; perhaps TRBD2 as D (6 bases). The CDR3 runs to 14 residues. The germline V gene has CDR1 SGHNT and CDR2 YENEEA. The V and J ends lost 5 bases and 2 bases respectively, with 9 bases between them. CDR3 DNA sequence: TGTGCCAGCAGCGGGAGGACAAACACCGGGGAGCTGTTTTTT. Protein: CASSGRTNTGELFF.

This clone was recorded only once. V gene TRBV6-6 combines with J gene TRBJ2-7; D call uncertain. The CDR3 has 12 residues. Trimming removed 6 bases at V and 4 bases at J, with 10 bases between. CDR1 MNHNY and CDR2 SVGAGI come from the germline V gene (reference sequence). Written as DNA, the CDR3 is TGTGCCAGCAGGGCCCCCAATTACGAGCAGTACTTC. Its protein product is CASRAPNYEQYF.

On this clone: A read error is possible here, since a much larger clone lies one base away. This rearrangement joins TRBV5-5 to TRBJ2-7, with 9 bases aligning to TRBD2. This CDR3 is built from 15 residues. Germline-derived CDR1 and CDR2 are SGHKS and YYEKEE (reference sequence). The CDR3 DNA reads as TGTACCAGCAGCTTGTCGGGTAGCGGGGGATACGAGCAGTACTTC. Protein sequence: CTSSLSGSGGYEQYF.

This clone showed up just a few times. The CDR3 DNA reads TGCGCCAGCAGCTTTCTAGCGGAGCCCTACGAGCAGTACTTC. It specifies CASSFLAEPYEQYF. The genes are TRBV5-1 and TRBJ2-7, with TRBD2 matching 7 bases. The CDR3 is 14 residues long. Germline CDR1 SGHRS, CDR2 YFSETQ. The V and J ends lost 2 bases and 2 bases, in that order; junction bases with no gene match: 4.

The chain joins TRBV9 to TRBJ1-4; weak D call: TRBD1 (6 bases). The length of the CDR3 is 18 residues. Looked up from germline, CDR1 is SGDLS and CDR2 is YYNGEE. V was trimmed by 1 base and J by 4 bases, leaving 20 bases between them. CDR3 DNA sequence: TGTGCCAGCAGCGTACAGGATCTGGGGGCGGCGTTTAATGAAAAACTGTTTTTT. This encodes CASSVQDLGAAFNEKLFF.

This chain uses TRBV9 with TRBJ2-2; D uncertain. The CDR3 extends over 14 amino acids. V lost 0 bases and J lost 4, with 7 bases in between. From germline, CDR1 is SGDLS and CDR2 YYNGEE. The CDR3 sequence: CASSVGQATGELFF. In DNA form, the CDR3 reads TGTGCCAGCAGCGTAGGTCAGGCCACCGGGGAGCTGTTTTTT.

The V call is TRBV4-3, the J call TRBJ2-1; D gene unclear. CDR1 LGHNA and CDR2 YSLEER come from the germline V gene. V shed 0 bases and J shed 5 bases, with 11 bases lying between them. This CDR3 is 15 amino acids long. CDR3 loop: CASSQDLGGDNEQFF. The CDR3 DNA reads TGCGCCAGCAGCCAAGATTTGGGCGGAGACAATGAGCAGTTCTTC.

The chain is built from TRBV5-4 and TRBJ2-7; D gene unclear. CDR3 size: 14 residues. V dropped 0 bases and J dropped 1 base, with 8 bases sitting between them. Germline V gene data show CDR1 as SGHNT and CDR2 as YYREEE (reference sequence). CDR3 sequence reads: CASSLEIGSYEQYF. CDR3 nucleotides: TGTGCCAGCAGCTTGGAGATTGGTTCCTACGAGCAGTACTTC.

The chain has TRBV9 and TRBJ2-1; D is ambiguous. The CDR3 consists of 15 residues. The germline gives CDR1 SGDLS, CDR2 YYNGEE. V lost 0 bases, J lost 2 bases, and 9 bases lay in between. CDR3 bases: TGTGCCAGCAGCGTAGGTACAAGCGCCTACAATGAGCAGTTCTTC. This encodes CASSVGTSAYNEQFF.

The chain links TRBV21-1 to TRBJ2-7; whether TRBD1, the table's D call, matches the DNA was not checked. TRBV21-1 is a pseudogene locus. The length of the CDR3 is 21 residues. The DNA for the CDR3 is TGTGCCAGCAGCAAGGATTGTCGACAGGGGAAAAATTTACTGGGAGCCTACGAGCAGTACTTC. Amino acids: CASSKDCRQGKNLLGAYEQYF.

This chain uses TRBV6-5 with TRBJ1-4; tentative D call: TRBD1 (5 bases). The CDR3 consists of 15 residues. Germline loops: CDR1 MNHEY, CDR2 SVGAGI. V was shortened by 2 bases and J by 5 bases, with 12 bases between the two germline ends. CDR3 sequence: CASSYVGGSNEKLFF. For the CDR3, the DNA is TGTGCCAGCAGTTACGTCGGGGGTTCGAATGAAAAACTGTTTTTT.

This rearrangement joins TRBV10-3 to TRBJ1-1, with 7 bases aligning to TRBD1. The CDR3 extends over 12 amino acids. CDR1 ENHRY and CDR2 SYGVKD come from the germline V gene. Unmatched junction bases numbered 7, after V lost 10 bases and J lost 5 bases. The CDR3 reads CATQQGRTEAFF. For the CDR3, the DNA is TGTGCCACCCAACAGGGGAGAACTGAAGCTTTCTTT.

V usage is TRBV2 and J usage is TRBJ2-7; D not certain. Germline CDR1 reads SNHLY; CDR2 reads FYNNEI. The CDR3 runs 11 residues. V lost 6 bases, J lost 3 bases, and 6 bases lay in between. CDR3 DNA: TGTGCCAGCAGGGCGGACTACGAGCAGTACTTC. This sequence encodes CASRADYEQYF.

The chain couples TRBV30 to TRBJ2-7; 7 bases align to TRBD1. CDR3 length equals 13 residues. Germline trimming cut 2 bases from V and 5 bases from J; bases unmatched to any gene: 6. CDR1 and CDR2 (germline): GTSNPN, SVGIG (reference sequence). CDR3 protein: CAWSPSTGNEQYF. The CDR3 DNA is TGTGCCTGGAGTCCCTCGACAGGGAACGAGCAGTACTTC.

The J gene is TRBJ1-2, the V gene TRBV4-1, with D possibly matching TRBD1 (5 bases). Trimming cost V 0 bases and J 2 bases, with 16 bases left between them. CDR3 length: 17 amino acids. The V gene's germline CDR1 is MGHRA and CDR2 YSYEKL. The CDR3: CASSQDPGLNNNYGYTF. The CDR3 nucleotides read TGCGCCAGCAGCCAAGATCCGGGACTAAACAACAACTATGGCTACACCTTC.

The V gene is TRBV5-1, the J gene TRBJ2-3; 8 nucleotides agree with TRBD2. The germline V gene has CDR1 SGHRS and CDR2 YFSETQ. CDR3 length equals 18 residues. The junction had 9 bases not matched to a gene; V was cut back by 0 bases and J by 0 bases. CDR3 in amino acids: CASSLEASGLGSTDTQYF. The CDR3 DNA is TGCGCCAGCAGCTTGGAGGCTAGCGGGTTAGGGAGCACAGATACGCAGTATTTT. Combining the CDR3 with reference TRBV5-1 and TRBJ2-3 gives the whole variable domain KAGVTQTPRYLIKTRGQQVTLSCSPISGHRSVSWYQQTPGQGLQFLFEYFSETQRNKGNFPGRFSGRQFSNSRSEMNVSTLELGDSALYLCASSLEASGLGSTDTQYFGPGTRLTVL.

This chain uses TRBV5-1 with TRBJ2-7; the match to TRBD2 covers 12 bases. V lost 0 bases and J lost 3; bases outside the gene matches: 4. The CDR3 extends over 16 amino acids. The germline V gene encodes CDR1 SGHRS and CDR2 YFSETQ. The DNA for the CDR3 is TGCGCCAGCAGCTTGGGACTAGCGGGAGAGGGCTACGAGCAGTACTTC. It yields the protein CASSLGLAGEGYEQYF.

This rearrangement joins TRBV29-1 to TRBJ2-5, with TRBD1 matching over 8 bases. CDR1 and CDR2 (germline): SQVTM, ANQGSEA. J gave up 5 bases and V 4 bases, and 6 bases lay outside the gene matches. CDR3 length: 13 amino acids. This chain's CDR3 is CSVADRAEETQYF. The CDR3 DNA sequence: TGCAGCGTTGCGGACAGGGCGGAGGAGACCCAGTACTTC.

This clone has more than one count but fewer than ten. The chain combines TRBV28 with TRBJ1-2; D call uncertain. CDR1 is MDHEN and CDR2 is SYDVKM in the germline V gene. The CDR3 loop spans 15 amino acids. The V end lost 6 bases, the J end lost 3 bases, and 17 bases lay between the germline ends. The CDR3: CASSDPYSGDYGYTF. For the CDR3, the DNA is TGTGCCAGCAGCGACCCTTATTCTGGGGACTATGGCTACACCTTC.

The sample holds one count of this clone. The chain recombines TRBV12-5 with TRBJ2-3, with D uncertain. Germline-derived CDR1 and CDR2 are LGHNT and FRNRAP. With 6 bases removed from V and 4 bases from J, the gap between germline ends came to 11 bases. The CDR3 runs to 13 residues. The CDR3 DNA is TGTGCTAGTGGAAACCCCCCGGCAGATACGCAGTATTTT. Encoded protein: CASGNPPADTQYF. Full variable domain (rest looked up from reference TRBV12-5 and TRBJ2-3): DARVTQTPRHKVTEMGQEVTMRCQPILGHNTVFWYRQTMMQGLELLAYFRNRAPLDDSGMPKDRFSAEMPDATLATLKIQPSEPRDSAVYFCASGNPPADTQYFGPGTRLTVL.

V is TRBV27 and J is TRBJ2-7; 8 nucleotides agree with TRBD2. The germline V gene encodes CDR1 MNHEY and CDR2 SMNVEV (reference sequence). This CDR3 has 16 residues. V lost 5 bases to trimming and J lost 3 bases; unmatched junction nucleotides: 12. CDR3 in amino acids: CASSHRVGLVNYEQYF. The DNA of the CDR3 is TGTGCCAGCAGTCATAGAGTGGGACTAGTGAACTACGAGCAGTACTTC.

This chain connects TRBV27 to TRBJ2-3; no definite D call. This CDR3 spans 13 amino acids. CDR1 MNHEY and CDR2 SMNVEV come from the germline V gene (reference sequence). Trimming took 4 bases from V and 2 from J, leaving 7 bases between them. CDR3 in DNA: TGTGCCAGCAGTTATATGAACACAGATACGCAGTATTTT. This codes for CASSYMNTDTQYF.

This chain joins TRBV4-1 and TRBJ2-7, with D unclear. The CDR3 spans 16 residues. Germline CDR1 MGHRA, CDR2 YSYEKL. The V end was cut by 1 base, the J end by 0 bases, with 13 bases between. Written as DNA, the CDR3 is TGCGCCAGCAGCCAAGGCGGCAGATCGAGCTCCTACGAGCAGTACTTC. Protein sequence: CASSQGGRSSSYEQYF.

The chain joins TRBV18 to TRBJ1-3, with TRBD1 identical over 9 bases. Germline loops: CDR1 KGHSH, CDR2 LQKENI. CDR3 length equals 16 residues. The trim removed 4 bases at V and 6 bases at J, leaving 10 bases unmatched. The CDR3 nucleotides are TGTGCCAGCTCACAAGGGGACAGGGTTGAGCCAAACACCATATATTTT. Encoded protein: CASSQGDRVEPNTIYF.

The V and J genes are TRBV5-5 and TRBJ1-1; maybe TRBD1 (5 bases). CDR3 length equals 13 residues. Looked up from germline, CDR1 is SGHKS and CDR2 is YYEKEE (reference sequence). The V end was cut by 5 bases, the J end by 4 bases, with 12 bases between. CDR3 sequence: CASSLSQGTEAFF. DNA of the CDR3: TGTGCCAGCAGTTTGTCGCAGGGCACTGAAGCTTTCTTT.

For the CDR3, the DNA is TGTGCCAGCAGTGAATTTAGTCTACCCTACGAGCAGTACTTC. Its translation: CASSEFSLPYEQYF. The V gene is TRBV25-1, the J gene TRBJ2-7, with D uncertain. The CDR3 extends over 14 amino acids. Germline V gene data show CDR1 as MGHDK and CDR2 as SYGVNS. The ends were cut back, 1 base at V and 2 bases at J, with 9 bases in the middle.